Below, 15 T cell receptor beta chains from the same sample are listed, as sequenced in a study of CD8+ T cells in alopecia areata. Following RNA extraction, reverse transcription yielded cDNA that acted as the sequencing template. Data came from immunoSEQ multiplex PCR; TCRdb stores just in-frame clones and leaves some out. The table shows just over 150,000 clones, with approximately 53% occurring only once. The source was CD8+ T cells sorted from blood, collected at week 0. Receptors originate from a human donor with alopecia areata.

V is TRBV25-1 and J is TRBJ1-4; a weak D match, TRBD1 (6 bases). With 8 bases removed from V and 8 bases from J, the gap between germline ends came to 18 bases. Germline V gene data show CDR1 as MGHDK and CDR2 as SYGVNS. The CDR3 is 14 residues long. CDR3 in amino acids: CASRGGGTIEKLFF. CDR3 DNA sequence: TGTGCCAGCCGCGGAGGGGGGACCATCGAAAAACTGTTTTTT.

The CDR3 bases are TGTGCCTGGAGTGTACGTGACAATGAGCAGTTCTTC. It codes for CAWSVRDNEQFF. The V gene is TRBV30, the J gene TRBJ2-1, with D unclear. V lost 0 bases and J 5 bases, leaving 5 bases between the germline ends. Germline V lookup: CDR1 GTSNPN, CDR2 SVGIG (reference sequence). This CDR3 comprises 12 residues.

The chain carries TRBV13 and TRBJ1-2; the match to TRBD1 covers 9 bases. Germline V gene data show CDR1 as PRHDT and CDR2 as FYEKMQ (reference sequence). The length of the CDR3 is 14 residues. V lost 5 bases to trimming and J lost 3 bases; unmatched junction nucleotides: 4. The CDR3, as DNA: TGTGCCAGCAGCGGGACAGGGATGGACTATGGCTACACCTTC. Residues: CASSGTGMDYGYTF.

The chain recombines TRBV29-1 with TRBJ1-5, with D possibly matching TRBD1 (5 bases). The V end lost 7 bases, the J end lost 3 bases, and 13 bases lay between the germline ends. The CDR3 extends over 13 amino acids. CDR1 SQVTM and CDR2 ANQGSEA come from the germline V gene. For the CDR3, the DNA is TGCAGCGCCGCGGAGGGGTTCAATCAGCCCCAGCATTTT. Protein sequence: CSAAEGFNQPQHF.

This clone was found a few times. The chain employs TRBV19 and TRBJ1-5; D not resolved. The CDR3 is 12 residues long. V lost 2 bases and J 9 bases, leaving 8 bases between the germline ends. CDR1 is LNHDA, CDR2 SQIVND, per germline (reference sequence). This CDR3 is CASSISVAPQHF. The CDR3 DNA sequence: TGTGCCAGTAGTATATCGGTAGCGCCCCAGCATTTT.

The chain links TRBV9 to TRBJ2-3; perhaps TRBD1 as D (6 bases). Trimming removed 3 bases from V and 1 base from J, with 9 bases in between. The CDR3 sequence is 14 residues long. Germline CDR1 is SGDLS and CDR2 is YYNGEE. This chain's CDR3 is CASSDRTGTDTQYF. The CDR3 coding sequence is TGTGCCAGCAGCGATAGGACAGGCACAGATACGCAGTATTTT.

The sample holds a few counts of this clone. J is TRBJ1-1 and V is TRBV7-9; TRBD1 is a possible D gene (5 bases). The CDR3 totals 15 residues. The V end was cut by 3 bases, the J end by 1 base, with 12 bases between. Germline V gene sequence: CDR1 SEHNR, CDR2 FQNEAQ (reference sequence). CDR3 nucleotide sequence: TGTGCCAGCAGCTTCAGGGATTTAGAGAACACTGAAGCTTTCTTT. As protein: CASSFRDLENTEAFF.

This chain links TRBV27 with TRBJ2-7, with D perhaps matching TRBD2 (6 bases). Germline values: CDR1 MNHEY, CDR2 SMNVEV (reference sequence). The ends were cut back, 8 bases at V and 4 bases at J, with 21 bases in the middle. The CDR3 length is 15 residues. The DNA of the CDR3 is TGTGCCAGCTCCCACCGGACGGGGGAAGCATACGAGCAGTACTTC. Its protein is CASSHRTGEAYEQYF.

This chain uses TRBV2 with TRBJ2-7; possible D gene TRBD1, 5 bases. This CDR3 contains 15 residues. The germline gives CDR1 SNHLY, CDR2 FYNNEI. V was pared by 2 bases and J by 0 bases, with 11 bases between. CDR3 in amino acids: CASSELDKISYEQYF. The CDR3 DNA follows: TGTGCCAGCAGTGAATTGGACAAGATCTCCTACGAGCAGTACTTC. The full variable domain, rest sourced from reference TRBV2 and TRBJ2-7, is EPEVTQTPSHQVTQMGQEVILRCVPISNHLYFYWYRQILGQKVEFLVSFYNNEISEKSEIFDDQFSVERPDGSNFTLKIRSTKLEDSAMYFCASSELDKISYEQYFGPGTRLTVT.

The CDR3 sequence: CASSLTPLGRTDTQYF. As DNA, the CDR3 is TGTGCCAGCAGTTTAACTCCTCTAGGACGCACAGATACGCAGTATTTT. The V call is TRBV27, the J call TRBJ2-3; D ambiguous. From germline, CDR1 is MNHEY and CDR2 SMNVEV (reference sequence). Trimming took off 2 bases at V and 1 base at J, with 13 bases between the two ends. This CDR3 has 16 residues.

The table lists this clone with a few counts. This chain uses TRBV2 with TRBJ2-3; D is perhaps TRBD2 (5 bases). Germline values: CDR1 SNHLY, CDR2 FYNNEI. Trimming took off 5 bases at V and 1 base at J, with 10 bases between the two ends. CDR3 length: 14 amino acids. Written as DNA, the CDR3 is TGTGCCAGCAGTTTCGACGGGGGCACAGATACGCAGTATTTT. This sequence encodes CASSFDGGTDTQYF. The whole variable domain, remainder taken from reference TRBV2 and TRBJ2-3, is EPEVTQTPSHQVTQMGQEVILRCVPISNHLYFYWYRQILGQKVEFLVSFYNNEISEKSEIFDDQFSVERPDGSNFTLKIRSTKLEDSAMYFCASSFDGGTDTQYFGPGTRLTVL.

The chain employs TRBV13 and TRBJ2-5; the match to TRBD2 covers 7 bases. This CDR3 has 13 residues. V shed 3 bases and J 4 bases; nucleotides not matched to a gene: 2. Germline lookup yields CDR1 PRHDT and CDR2 FYEKMQ (reference sequence). DNA of the CDR3: TGTGCCAGCAGCTTTACTAGCGCAGAGACCCAGTACTTC. It is translated as CASSFTSAETQYF.

This clone appeared a few times. The chain joins TRBV13 to TRBJ2-1, with TRBD1 identical over 7 bases. Germline V gene data show CDR1 as PRHDT and CDR2 as FYEKMQ (reference sequence). Germline trimming cut 4 bases from V and 4 bases from J; bases unmatched to any gene: 7. The CDR3 is 15 residues long. CDR3 protein: CASSSYPGQYNEQFF. Here the CDR3 DNA reads TGTGCCAGCAGCTCGTACCCGGGACAGTACAATGAGCAGTTCTTC.

The chain carries TRBV30 and TRBJ1-4, with a tentative D call TRBD1 (6 bases). The V end was cut by 0 bases, the J end by 7 bases, with 15 bases between. Germline V gene data show CDR1 as GTSNPN and CDR2 as SVGIG (reference sequence). The CDR3 contains 15 residues. The CDR3 nucleotides are TGTGCCTGGAGTGTAGACGGTCGGGGGCTTGAAAAACTGTTTTTT. Translating gives CAWSVDGRGLEKLFF.

The CDR3 loop reads CASSFRDRGTDTQYF. CDR3 coding DNA: TGTGCCAGCAGTTTCCGGGACAGGGGGACAGATACGCAGTATTTT. The chain combines TRBV28 with TRBJ2-3; 11 bases align to TRBD1. The V segment lost 3 bases and the J segment 3 bases; nucleotides outside the gene matches: 2. Germline CDR1 MDHEN, CDR2 SYDVKM. The CDR3 is made up of 15 amino acids. Combining the CDR3 with reference TRBV28 and TRBJ2-3 gives the whole variable domain DVKVTQSSRYLVKRTGEKVFLECVQDMDHENMFWYRQDPGLGLRLIYFSYDVKMKEKGDIPEGYSVSREKKERFSLILESASTNQTSMYLCASSFRDRGTDTQYFGPGTRLTVL.